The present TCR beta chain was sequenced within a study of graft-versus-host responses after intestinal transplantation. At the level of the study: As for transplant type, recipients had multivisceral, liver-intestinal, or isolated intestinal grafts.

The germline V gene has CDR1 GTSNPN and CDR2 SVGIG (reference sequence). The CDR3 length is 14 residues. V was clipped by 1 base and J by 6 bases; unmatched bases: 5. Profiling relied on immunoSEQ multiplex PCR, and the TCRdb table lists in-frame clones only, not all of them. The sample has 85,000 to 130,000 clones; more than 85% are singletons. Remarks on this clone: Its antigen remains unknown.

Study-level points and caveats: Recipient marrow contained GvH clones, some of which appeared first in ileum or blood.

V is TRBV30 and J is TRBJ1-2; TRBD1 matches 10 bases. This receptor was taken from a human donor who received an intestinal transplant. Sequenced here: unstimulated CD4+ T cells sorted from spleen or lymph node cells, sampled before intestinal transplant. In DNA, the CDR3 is TGTGCCTGGAGTGCCGGGACAGGGGCTCATGGCTACACCTTC. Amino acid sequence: CAWSAGTGAHGYTF.